What follows describes a single T cell receptor (beta chain). The sample belongs to a study of blood T cell repertoires in COVID-19. Looking at the study overall: The United States, Italy and Spain were the sources of the acute and convalescent COVID-19 samples. T cells, B-cell-depleted T cells, or PBMCs supplied cDNA or gDNA.

Original analysis: Reference gene primer amplification in the assay estimated nucleated cell counts. Using immunoSEQ multiplex PCR, the repertoire was profiled, and TCRdb retains in-frame clones only, with some absent. Clone size and the V and J calls come from that table; the DNA yielded D and trimming. The sample includes 200,000 to 250,000 clones, under 90% of them seen just once. V shed 1 base, J shed 3 bases, and the junction held 11 bases outside the gene matches. This CDR3 comprises 17 residues. The V gene's germline CDR1 is MGHRA and CDR2 YSYEKL. Specimen: peripheral blood. This clonotype was sampled from a man in his fifties or sixties who had recovered from COVID-19. The genes are TRBV4-1 and TRBJ1-1; 7 nucleotides agree with TRBD1. CDR3 sequence reads: CASSQGPGQLGDTEAFF. The CDR3 bases are TGCGCCAGCAGCCAAGGCCCGGGACAGTTGGGGGACACTGAAGCTTTCTTT.